This T cell receptor beta chain was observed in a study of PD-1 blockade in classical Hodgkin lymphoma. General study results and limits: Complete responders entered with baseline diversity on par with newly diagnosed patients, the results showed.

As to time point: cycle 4 day 1 (C4D1), after 5 to 7 weeks of nivolumab. Every one of the patients relapsed after autologous stem cell transplantation (brentuximab vedotin exposure was variable). From thawed PBMCs, magnetic negative selection was used to isolate the CD8+ T cells. Of note for this clone: The target antigen is unknown.

Trimming took off 5 bases at V and 5 bases at J, with 15 bases between the two ends. Looked up from germline, CDR1 is SGHTA and CDR2 is FQGNSA. The CDR3 runs to 14 residues. The assay was immunoSEQ multiplex PCR, and TCRdb's table has in-frame clones only and misses some. The data hold around 21,000 clones, with approximately 84% observed a single time. The rearrangement joins TRBV7-2 to TRBJ2-5; D gene ambiguous. The clonotype originates from a human donor with classical Hodgkin lymphoma. The sequencing used CD8+ T cells from blood, collected before the fourth cycle of nivolumab. In nucleotides, the CDR3 is TGTGCCAGCAGCGTATCTAGGGTCCGGGAGACCCAGTACTTC. Residues: CASSVSRVRETQYF.